These 5 T cell receptor beta chains originate from one sample sequenced in a study of identical twins. Each CDR3 protein gets one entry after TCRdb re-called the 5' RACE reads with MiXCR. The sample contains 300,000 to 400,000 distinct CDR3 sequences, approximately 13% of which appear only once. These same records also appear under a second study, on yellow fever vaccine responses in identical twins.

The sample taken for sequencing was CD8+ T cells sorted from blood. Every receptor here comes from a woman younger than 35 in good health.

This clonotype was recorded a few times. CDR3 loop: CASSLASPYEQYV. The CDR3 nucleotides read TGTGCCAGCAGCTTAGCTTCTCCCTACGAGCAGTACGTC. The chain employs TRBV11-2 and TRBJ2-7; D is undetermined. CDR3 length equals 13 residues. CDR1 SGHAT and CDR2 FQNNGV come from the germline V gene. Deletions cut 1 base from V and 2 bases from J, with 6 bases between.

CDR3 sequence reads: CASIHPTQGALQGELFF. CDR3 coding DNA: TGTGCCAGCATCCATCCTACCCAGGGGGCGCTCCAGGGGGAGCTGTTTTTT. The chain employs TRBV7-6 and TRBJ2-2, with TRBD1 identical over 8 bases. The CDR3 covers 17 residues. J was trimmed by 8 bases and V by 7 bases; bases with no gene match: 18. Germline V gene data show CDR1 as SGHVS and CDR2 as FNYEAQ.

This chain uses TRBV27 with TRBJ2-7; 8 nucleotides agree with TRBD1. The CDR3 has 14 amino acids. Germline assignment: CDR1 MNHEY and CDR2 SMNVEV (reference sequence). V was clipped by 7 bases and J by 4 bases; unmatched bases: 9. The CDR3 coding sequence is TGTGCCAGCAAAACCGGGACAGGAGTATACGAGCAGTACTTC. Protein: CASKTGTGVYEQYF.

The chain joins TRBV25-1 to TRBJ1-5; D is unclear. The CDR3 is 12 residues long. V was cut by 3 bases and J by 3 bases, with 3 bases left in between. Looked up from germline, CDR1 is MGHDK and CDR2 is SYGVNS. The CDR3 is CASSDYNQPQHF. The CDR3 nucleotides are TGTGCCAGCAGTGATTACAATCAGCCCCAGCATTTT.

The chain couples TRBV24-1 to TRBJ2-3, with 8 positions matching TRBD1. The length of the CDR3 is 17 residues. Germline-derived CDR1 and CDR2 are KGHDR and SFDVKD. J gave up 2 bases and V 4 bases, and 10 bases lay outside the gene matches. The CDR3 reads CATSEQQGDTYTDTQYF. The CDR3 DNA follows: TGTGCCACCAGTGAACAACAGGGGGATACCTACACAGATACGCAGTATTTT.